This T cell receptor beta chain was retrieved from a study of blood T cell repertoires in COVID-19. Germline lookup yields CDR1 MDHEN and CDR2 SYDVKM. With V trimmed by 11 bases and J by 1 base, 4 bases remained unmatched. The CDR3 runs to 12 residues. TCRdb keeps only in-frame clones here, not all; method: immunoSEQ multiplex PCR. The table records about 360,000 clones, roughly 86% of them present only once. The specimen sequenced was peripheral blood. The chain links TRBV28 to TRBJ2-5, with TRBD2 matching 7 bases. This TCR was sampled from a human donor in a cohort sampled during active COVID-19. In nucleotides, the CDR3 is TGTGCCGCCGGGGGGAGCCAAGAGACCCAGTACTTC. Encoded protein: CAAGGSQETQYF. Filled out from reference TRBV28 and TRBJ2-5, the complete variable domain reads DVKVTQSSRYLVKRTGEKVFLECVQDMDHENMFWYRQDPGLGLRLIYFSYDVKMKEKGDIPEGYSVSREKKERFSLILESASTNQTSMYLCAAGGSQETQYFGPGTRLLVL.